The entry below gives a single TCR beta chain sequence along with its context. Antigen: not known. The sort gate was single viable CD3+CD4+CD8-CD45RO+ cells for memory CD4+ T cells. The data stem from a study of memory CD4+ T cells and cytomegalovirus serostatus. Points from the study as a whole: CD4+ memory repertoires contained about 40% of the roughly 160 reported CMV TCRbeta sequences.

The repertoire was sequenced with immunoSEQ multiplex PCR; TCRdb's copy has only in-frame clones and lacks some. The sample holds about 82,000 clones, approximately 84% seen once. V trimming: 5 bases; J trimming: 1 base; junction bases outside the gene matches: 8. Germline V gene data show CDR1 as SGHTA and CDR2 as FQGNSA. The length of the CDR3 is 16 residues. The gene calls are TRBV7-2 and TRBJ1-1, with TRBD1 matching over 9 bases. The source is an adult in good health and CMV-seronegative. What was sequenced was memory CD4+ T cells from blood. For the CDR3, the DNA is TGTGCCAGCAGCCCCGGACAGGGGAAGGAGAACACTGAAGCTTTCTTT. Protein sequence: CASSPGQGKENTEAFF.